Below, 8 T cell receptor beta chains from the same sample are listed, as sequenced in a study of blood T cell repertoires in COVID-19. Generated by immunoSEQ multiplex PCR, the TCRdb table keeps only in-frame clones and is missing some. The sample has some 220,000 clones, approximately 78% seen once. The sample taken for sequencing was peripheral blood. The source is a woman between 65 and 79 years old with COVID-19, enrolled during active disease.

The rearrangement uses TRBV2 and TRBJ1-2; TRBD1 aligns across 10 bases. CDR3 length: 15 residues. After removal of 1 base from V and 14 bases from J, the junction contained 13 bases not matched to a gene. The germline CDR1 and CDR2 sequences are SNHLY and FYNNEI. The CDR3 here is CASSEDLMGQGTRTF. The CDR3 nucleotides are TGTGCCAGCAGTGAAGATCTTATGGGACAGGGGACTCGGACCTTC.

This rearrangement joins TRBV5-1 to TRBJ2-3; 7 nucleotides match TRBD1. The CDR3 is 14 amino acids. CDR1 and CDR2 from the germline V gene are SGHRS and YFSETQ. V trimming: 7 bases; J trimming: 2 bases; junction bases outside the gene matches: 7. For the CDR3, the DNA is TGCGCCAGCCACCGCGACAGGGCCACAGATACGCAGTATTTT. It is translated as CASHRDRATDTQYF.

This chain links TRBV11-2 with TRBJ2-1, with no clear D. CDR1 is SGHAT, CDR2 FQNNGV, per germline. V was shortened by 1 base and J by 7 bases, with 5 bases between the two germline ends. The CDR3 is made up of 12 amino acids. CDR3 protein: CASSLVRNEQFF. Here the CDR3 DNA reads TGTGCCAGCAGCTTAGTTCGGAATGAGCAGTTCTTC.

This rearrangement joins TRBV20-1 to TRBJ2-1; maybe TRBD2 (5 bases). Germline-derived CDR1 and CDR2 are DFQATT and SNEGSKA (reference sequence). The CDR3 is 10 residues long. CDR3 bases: TGCAGCCTAATGGAGGATGAGCAGTTCTTC. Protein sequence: CSLMEDEQFF.

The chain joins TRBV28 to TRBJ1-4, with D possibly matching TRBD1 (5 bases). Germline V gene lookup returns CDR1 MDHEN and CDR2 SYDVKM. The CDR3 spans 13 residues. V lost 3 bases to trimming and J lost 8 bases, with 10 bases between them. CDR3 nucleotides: TGTGCCAGCAGTTTGGCAGGGCAGGAAAAACTGTTTTTT. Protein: CASSLAGQEKLFF.

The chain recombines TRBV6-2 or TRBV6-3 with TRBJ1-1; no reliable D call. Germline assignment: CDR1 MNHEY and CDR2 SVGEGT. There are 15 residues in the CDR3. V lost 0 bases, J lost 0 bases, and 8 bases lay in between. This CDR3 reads CASSYSAGMNTEAFF. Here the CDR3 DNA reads TGTGCCAGCAGTTACTCGGCGGGTATGAACACTGAAGCTTTCTTT.

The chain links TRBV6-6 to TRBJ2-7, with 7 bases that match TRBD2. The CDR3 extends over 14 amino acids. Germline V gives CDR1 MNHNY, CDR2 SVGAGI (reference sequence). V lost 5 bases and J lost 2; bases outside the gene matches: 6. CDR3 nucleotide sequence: TGTGCCAGCAGTCCCGGGGGGTCTGCCTACGAGCAGTACTTC. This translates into CASSPGGSAYEQYF.

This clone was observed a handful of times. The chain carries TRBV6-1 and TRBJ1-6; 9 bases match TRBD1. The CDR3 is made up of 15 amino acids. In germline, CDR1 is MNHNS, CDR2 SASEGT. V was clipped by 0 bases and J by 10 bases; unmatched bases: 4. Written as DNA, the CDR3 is TGTGCCAGCAGTGAAGCGCGGACAGGGGAATCACCCCTCCACTTT. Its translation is CASSEARTGESPLHF.